This T cell receptor (beta chain) is from a study of cytomegalovirus exposure and HLA in healthy donors. There are 13 residues in the CDR3. CDR1 and CDR2 from the germline V gene are SNHLY and FYNNEI. Turning to this clone: An end of the junction differs from the germline gene, which may be a read error. Additional DNA sequences in this sample encode the identical CDR3.

13 Jbeta primers and 60 Vbeta primers were used for the PCR. Repertoires were generated with immunoSEQ multiplex PCR, while TCRdb's copy carries only in-frame clones and drops some. The data hold about 160,000 clones, with approximately 74% observed a single time. The V and J genes are TRBV2 and TRBJ1-2; D might be TRBD1 (5 bases). The source is a woman aged 25-40 years in good health and CMV-seronegative. The specimen sequenced was PBMCs. The CDR3 protein is CAIYGGDDYGYTF. The CDR3 DNA follows: TGCGCCATTTATGGAGGGGACGACTATGGCTACACCTTC.